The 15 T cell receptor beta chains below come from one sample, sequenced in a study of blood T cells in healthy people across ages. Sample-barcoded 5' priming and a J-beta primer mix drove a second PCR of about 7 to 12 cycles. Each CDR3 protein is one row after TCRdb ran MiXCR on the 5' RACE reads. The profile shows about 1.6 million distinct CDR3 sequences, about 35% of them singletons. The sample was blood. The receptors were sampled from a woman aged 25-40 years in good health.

CDR3 in amino acids: CATWASGNEQYF. In DNA, the CDR3 is TGTGCCACCTGGGCTAGCGGGAATGAGCAGTACTTC. This rearrangement joins TRBV6-5 to TRBJ2-7, with 9 positions matching TRBD2. This CDR3 is 12 amino acids long. From germline, CDR1 is MNHEY and CDR2 SVGAGI. V lost 10 bases and J lost 7; bases outside the gene matches: 8.

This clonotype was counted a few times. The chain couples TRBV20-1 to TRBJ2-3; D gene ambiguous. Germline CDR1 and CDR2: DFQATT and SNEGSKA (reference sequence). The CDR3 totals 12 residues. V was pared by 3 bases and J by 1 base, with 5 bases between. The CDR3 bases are TGCAGTGCTAGCCTTCGCACAGATACGCAGTATTTT. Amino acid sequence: CSASLRTDTQYF.

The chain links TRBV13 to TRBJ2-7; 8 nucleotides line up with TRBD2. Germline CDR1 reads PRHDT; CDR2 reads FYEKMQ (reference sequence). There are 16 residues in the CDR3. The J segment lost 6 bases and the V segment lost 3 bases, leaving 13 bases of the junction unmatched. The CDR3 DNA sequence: TGTGCCAGCAGCTTCGCGACGGGGGGGCCCCTGGGCGAGCAGTACTTC. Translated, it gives CASSFATGGPLGEQYF.

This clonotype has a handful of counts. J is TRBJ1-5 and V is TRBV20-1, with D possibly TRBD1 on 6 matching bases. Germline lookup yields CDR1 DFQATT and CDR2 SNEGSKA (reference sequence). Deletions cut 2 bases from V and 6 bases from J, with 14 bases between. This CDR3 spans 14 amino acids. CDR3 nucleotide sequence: TGCAGTGCTAGAAGCACAGGGATGGGTCAGCCCCAGCATTTT. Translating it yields CSARSTGMGQPQHF.

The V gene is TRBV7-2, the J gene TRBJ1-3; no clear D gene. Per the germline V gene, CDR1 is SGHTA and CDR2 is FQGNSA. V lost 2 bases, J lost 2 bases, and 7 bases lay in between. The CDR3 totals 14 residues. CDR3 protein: CASSLRTTGNTIYF. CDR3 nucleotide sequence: TGTGCCAGCAGCTTACGAACCACTGGAAACACCATATATTTT.

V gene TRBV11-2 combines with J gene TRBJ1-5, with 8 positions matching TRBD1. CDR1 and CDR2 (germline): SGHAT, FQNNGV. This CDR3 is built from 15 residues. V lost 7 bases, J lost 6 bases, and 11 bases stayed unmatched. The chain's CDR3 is CASKPGQGASQPQHF. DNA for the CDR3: TGTGCCAGCAAACCGGGGCAGGGGGCAAGTCAGCCCCAGCATTTT.

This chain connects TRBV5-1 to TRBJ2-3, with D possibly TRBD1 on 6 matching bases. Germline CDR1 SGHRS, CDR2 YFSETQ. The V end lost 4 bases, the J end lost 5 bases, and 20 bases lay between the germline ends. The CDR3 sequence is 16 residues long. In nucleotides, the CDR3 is TGCGCCAGCAGCCTGTACGGACAGACCAGCGGAGATACGCAGTATTTT. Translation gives CASSLYGQTSGDTQYF.

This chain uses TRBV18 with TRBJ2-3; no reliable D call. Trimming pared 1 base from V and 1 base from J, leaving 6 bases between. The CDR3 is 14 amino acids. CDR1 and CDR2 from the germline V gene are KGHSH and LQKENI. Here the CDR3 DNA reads TGTGCCAGCTCACCACTCTACGGCACAGATACGCAGTATTTT. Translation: CASSPLYGTDTQYF.

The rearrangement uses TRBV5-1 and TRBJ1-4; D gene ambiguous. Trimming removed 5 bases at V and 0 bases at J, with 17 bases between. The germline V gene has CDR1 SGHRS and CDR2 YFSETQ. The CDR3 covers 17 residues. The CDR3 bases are TGCGCCAGCAGTTTCCGGGAGTCGCCGGCAACTAATGAAAAACTGTTTTTT. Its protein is CASSFRESPATNEKLFF.

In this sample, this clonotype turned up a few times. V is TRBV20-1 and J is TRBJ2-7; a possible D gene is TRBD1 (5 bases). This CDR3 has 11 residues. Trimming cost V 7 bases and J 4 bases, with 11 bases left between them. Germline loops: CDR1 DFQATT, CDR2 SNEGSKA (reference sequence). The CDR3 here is CSVGERYEQYF. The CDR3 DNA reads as TGCAGTGTAGGGGAACGATACGAGCAGTACTTC.

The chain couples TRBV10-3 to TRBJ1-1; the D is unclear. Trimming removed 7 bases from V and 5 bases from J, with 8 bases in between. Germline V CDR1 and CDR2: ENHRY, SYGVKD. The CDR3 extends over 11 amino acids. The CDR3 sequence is CAITEGTEAFF. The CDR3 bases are TGTGCCATCACCGAAGGGACTGAAGCTTTCTTT.

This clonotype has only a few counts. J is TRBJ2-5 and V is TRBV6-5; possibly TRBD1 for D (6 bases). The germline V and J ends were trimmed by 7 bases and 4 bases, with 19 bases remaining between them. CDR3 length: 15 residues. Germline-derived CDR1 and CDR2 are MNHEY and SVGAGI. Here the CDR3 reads CASTKGVGAGETQYF. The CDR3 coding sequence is TGTGCCAGCACCAAAGGTGTGGGGGCGGGAGAGACCCAGTACTTC.

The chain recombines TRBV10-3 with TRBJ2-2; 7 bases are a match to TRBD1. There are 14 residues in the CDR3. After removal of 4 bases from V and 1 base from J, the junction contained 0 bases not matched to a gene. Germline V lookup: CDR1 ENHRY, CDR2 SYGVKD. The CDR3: CAISGTGNTGELFF. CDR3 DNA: TGTGCCATCAGTGGGACAGGGAACACCGGGGAGCTGTTTTTT.

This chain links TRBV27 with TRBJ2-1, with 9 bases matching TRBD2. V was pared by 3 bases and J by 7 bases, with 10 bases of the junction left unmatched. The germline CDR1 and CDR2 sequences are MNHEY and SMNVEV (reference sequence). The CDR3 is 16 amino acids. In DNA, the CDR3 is TGTGCCAGCAGTTTCTTGGGTAGCGGGAGTCTGAATGAGCAGTTCTTC. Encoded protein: CASSFLGSGSLNEQFF.

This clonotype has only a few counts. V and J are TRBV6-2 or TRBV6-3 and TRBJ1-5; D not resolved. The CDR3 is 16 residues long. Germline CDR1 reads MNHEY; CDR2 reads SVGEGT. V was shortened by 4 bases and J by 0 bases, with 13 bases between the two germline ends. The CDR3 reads CASSSPGGISNQPQHF. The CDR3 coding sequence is TGTGCCAGCAGTTCTCCGGGAGGGATTAGCAATCAGCCCCAGCATTTT.